The TCR beta chain described here comes from a study of shared clonotypes between healthy human individuals. Study observations and caveats: Rarefaction indicated that sorted-subset sequencing remained incomplete although depth was large. All-four-donor shared clonotypes had higher generation probabilities than non-shared clonotypes did.

On this clone itself: Its antigen is currently unknown.

Data came from immunoSEQ multiplex PCR; TCRdb stores just in-frame clones and leaves some out. This repertoire shows more than 2 million clones, approximately 96% found once; its top ten account for roughly 0.13%. The V end was cut by 3 bases, the J end by 5 bases, with 8 bases between. Germline assignment: CDR1 MNHEY and CDR2 SMNVEV (reference sequence). The CDR3 length is 13 residues. J is TRBJ1-5 and V is TRBV27; a possible D gene is TRBD1 (5 bases). The sequence came from a man aged 18 to 29 in good health. Sequenced: naive CD4+ T cells sorted from blood. Subset in this sample: CD45RA+ positively selected. CDR3 nucleotides: TGTGCCAGCAGTTTGGTGGGGGATCAGCCCCAGCATTTT. Amino acids: CASSLVGDQPQHF.